This T cell receptor (beta chain) was sequenced in a study of Ad26.COV2.S vaccination and SARS-CoV-2 variants. Study as a whole: The study gave Ad26.COV2.S intramuscularly, once or twice 56 days apart.

Treatment denoted: some 19 received Ad26.COV2.S at low or high dose, single or two shots; several received placebo; per-sample allocation not given. Collection of samples fell on day 63 after the first vaccine or placebo injection. Immunization relied on an Ad26 vector, which expressed Wuhan-strain SARS-CoV-2 spike. Study-wide results and caveats: Substantial post-vaccination breadth of spike-specific CD8+ and CD4+ T cell responses was reported. The TCR breadth and depth analyses may have understated or missed part of the total T cell responses.

The method was immunoSEQ multiplex PCR; TCRdb's version includes in-frame clones alone and lacks a portion of them. The top ten hold almost 7.5% of the sample, which has about 400,000 clones, 83% seen once. On this clone: No antigen is known for it.

Losses at the gene ends were 5 bases for V and 6 bases for J; bases not matched to a gene: 7. Germline V gene sequence: CDR1 SGDLS, CDR2 YYNGEE. The CDR3 runs 13 residues. The clonotype originates from a person between 18 and 65 years old who received the Ad26.COV2.S COVID-19 vaccine or a placebo. J is TRBJ1-2 and V is TRBV9; TRBD1 agrees at 7 bases. The sample was peripheral blood, taken in a trial of Ad26.COV2.S vaccine versus placebo. DNA of the CDR3: TGTGCCAGCAGGGCCCTACAGGGGCATGGCTACACCTTC. Translating it yields CASRALQGHGYTF.